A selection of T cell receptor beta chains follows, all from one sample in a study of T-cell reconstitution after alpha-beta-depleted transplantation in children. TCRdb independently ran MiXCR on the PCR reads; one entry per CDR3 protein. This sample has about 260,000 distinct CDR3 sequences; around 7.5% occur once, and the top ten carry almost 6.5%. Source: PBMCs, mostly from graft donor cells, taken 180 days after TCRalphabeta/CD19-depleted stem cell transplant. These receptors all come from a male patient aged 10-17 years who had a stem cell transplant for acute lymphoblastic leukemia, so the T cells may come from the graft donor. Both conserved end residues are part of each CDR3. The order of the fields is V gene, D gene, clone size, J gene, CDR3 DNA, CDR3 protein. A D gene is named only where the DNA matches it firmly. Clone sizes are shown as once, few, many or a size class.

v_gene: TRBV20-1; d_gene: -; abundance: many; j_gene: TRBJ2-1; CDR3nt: TGCAGTGCTAGTTTGAGCCCGGGGTCCTACAATGAGCAGTTCTTC; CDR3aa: CSASLSPGSYNEQFF
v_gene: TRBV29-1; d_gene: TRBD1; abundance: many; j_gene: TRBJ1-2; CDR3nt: TGCAGCGGCCTAGAGACAGGGGGCCATGGCTACACCTTC; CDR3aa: CSGLETGGHGYTF
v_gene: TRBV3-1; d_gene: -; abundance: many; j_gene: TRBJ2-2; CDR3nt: TGTGCCAGCAGCCCCTCAAGTATAGCCGGGGAGCTGTTTTTT; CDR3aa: CASSPSSIAGELFF
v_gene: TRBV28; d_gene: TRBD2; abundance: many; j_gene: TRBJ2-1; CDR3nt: TGTGCCAGCAGTCCCCCCGGGCTAGCGGGTAACAATGAGCAGTTCTTC; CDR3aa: CASSPPGLAGNNEQFF
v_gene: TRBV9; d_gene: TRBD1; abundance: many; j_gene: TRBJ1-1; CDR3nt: TGTGCCAGCAGCGTCCATGGGGGTAAGGACAGGGCGAACACTGAAGCTTTCTTT; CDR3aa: CASSVHGGKDRANTEAFF
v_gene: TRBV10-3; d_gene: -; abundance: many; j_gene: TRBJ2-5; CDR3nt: TGTGCCATCAGTGACCCCCTTTACCAAGAGACCCAGTACTTC; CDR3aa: CAISDPLYQETQYF
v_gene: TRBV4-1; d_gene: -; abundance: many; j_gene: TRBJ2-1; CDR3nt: TGCGCCAGCAGCCGTTGGGGGTTCCTCGATGAGCAGTTCTTC; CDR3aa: CASSRWGFLDEQFF
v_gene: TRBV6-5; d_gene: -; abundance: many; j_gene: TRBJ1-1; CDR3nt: TGTGCCAGCAGTTACAGGGGTGGGATGAACACTGAAGCTTTCTTT; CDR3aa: CASSYRGGMNTEAFF
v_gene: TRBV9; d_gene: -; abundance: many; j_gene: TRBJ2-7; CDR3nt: TGTGCCAGCAGCGTAGTTGCGGAATCCTACGAGCAGTACTTC; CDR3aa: CASSVVAESYEQYF
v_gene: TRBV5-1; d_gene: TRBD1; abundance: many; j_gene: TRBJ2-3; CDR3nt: TGCGCCAGCAGCTTTACAGGGGGGACAGATACGCAGTATTTT; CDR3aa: CASSFTGGTDTQYF